This TCR beta chain was captured by sequencing in a study of T cells after yellow fever vaccination. V was pared by 5 bases and J by 8 bases, with 16 bases between. The CDR3 sequence is 14 residues long. In germline, CDR1 is DFQATT, CDR2 SNEGSKA (reference sequence). The table lists this clonotype with a few counts. What it binds is not known. Study findings and constraints: FACS-sorted repertoires might harbor abundant contaminating clonotypes from the bulk population.

MiXCR was run by TCRdb on the 5' RACE reads, yielding one entry per CDR3 protein. The table has a few hundred thousand distinct CDR3 sequences, approximately 10% seen once. The sequence came from a man younger than 30 who received the YFV17D yellow fever vaccine. Sequences were derived from CD4+ T cells sorted from PBMCs, sampled 5 days after the yellow fever booster vaccination. This chain joins TRBV20-1 and TRBJ1-6; D perhaps matches TRBD1 (6 bases). The CDR3 coding sequence is TGCAGTGCTGATACTCCGGGACATGATTCACCCCTCCACTTT. It codes for CSADTPGHDSPLHF.